The subject of this entry is one T cell receptor beta chain. TCRdb re-analysed the PCR reads in MiXCR, keeping a single row per CDR3 protein. The sample carries some 88,000 distinct CDR3 sequences, around 20% recorded once. This sample is drawn from a study of molecular identifiers for immune sequencing clone quantification. As CD8+CD4-CCR7+CD45RA+ cells, naive CD8 T cells were sorted. Trimming removed 5 bases at V and 7 bases at J, with 12 bases between. The CDR3 contains 13 residues. Germline assignment: CDR1 SEHNR and CDR2 FQNEAQ (reference sequence). Specimen: naive CD8+ T cells from blood, with Jurkat cell RNA spiked in. Subset given: FACS-sorted CD8+CD4-CCR7+CD45RA+ naive T cells. The clonotype originates from a human donor in good health. Some libraries in this study had Jurkat cell RNA spiked in. This chain joins TRBV7-9 and TRBJ2-1; maybe TRBD2 (5 bases). CDR3 in DNA: TGTGCCAGCAGCCATACTAGGGAGAATGAGCAGTTCTTC. Translated: CASSHTRENEQFF. Full variable domain (missing parts from reference TRBV7-9 and TRBJ2-1): DTGVSQNPRHKITKRGQNVTFRCDPISEHNRLYWYRQTLGQGPEFLTYFQNEAQLEKSRLLSDRFSAERPKGSFSTLEIQRTEQGDSAMYLCASSHTRENEQFFGPGTRLTVL.